The 4 T cell receptor beta chains below were found in one sample sequenced in a study of CD8+ T cells in alopecia areata. Once RNA had been extracted, it was reverse transcribed into cDNA to act as the sequencing template. TCRdb's copy holds only in-frame clones and misses some; the assay was immunoSEQ multiplex PCR. The top ten clones hold roughly 25% of a sample with 130,000 to 150,000 clones, roughly four fifths of them seen once. Regarding treatment: oral pan-JAK inhibitor, 5-10 mg twice daily. Sequences were derived from CD8+ T cells sorted from blood, sampled at week 4, from a patient treated with tofacitinib. The source is a human donor with alopecia areata.

The V gene is TRBV4-3, the J gene TRBJ2-1, with TRBD2 matching over 12 bases. CDR1 is LGHNA, CDR2 YSLEER, per germline. The CDR3 totals 17 residues. Germline trimming cut 0 bases from V and 3 bases from J; bases unmatched to any gene: 3. CDR3 nucleotide sequence: TGCGCCAGCAGCCAAGAACTAGCGGGGGGTGACTACAATGAGCAGTTCTTC. It yields the protein CASSQELAGGDYNEQFF.

The V gene is TRBV2, the J gene TRBJ1-2; TRBD1 is a possible D gene (5 bases). Per the germline V gene, CDR1 is SNHLY and CDR2 is FYNNEI. The CDR3 extends over 14 amino acids. V shed 1 base and J shed 3 bases, with 9 bases lying between them. In DNA, the CDR3 is TGTGCCAGCAGTGAAGGAGGGGAGGACTATGGCTACACCTTC. Translation gives CASSEGGEDYGYTF.

This clone was found once. The CDR3 carries no conserved terminal phenylalanine or tryptophan, so it likely arises from a read error. This chain uses TRBV4-1 with TRBJ2-3, with 11 nucleotides matching TRBD2. Germline-derived CDR1 and CDR2 are MGHRA and YSYEKL. The CDR3 extends over 17 amino acids. The V segment lost 2 bases and the J segment 1 base; nucleotides outside the gene matches: 5. The chain's CDR3 is CASSQTLAGGRTDTQYS. Here the CDR3 DNA reads TGCGCCAGCAGCCAAACCCTAGCGGGGGGTCGCACAGATACGCAGTATTCT.

The chain is built from TRBV4-1 and TRBJ2-1; 11 positions match TRBD2. CDR3 length: 19 residues. Germline trimming cut 1 base from V and 0 bases from J; bases unmatched to any gene: 8. In germline, CDR1 is MGHRA, CDR2 YSYEKL. CDR3 residues: CASSQASSGGLSSYNEQFF. The CDR3 region has the DNA TGCGCCAGCAGCCAAGCGTCTAGCGGGGGGCTTAGCTCCTACAATGAGCAGTTCTTC.